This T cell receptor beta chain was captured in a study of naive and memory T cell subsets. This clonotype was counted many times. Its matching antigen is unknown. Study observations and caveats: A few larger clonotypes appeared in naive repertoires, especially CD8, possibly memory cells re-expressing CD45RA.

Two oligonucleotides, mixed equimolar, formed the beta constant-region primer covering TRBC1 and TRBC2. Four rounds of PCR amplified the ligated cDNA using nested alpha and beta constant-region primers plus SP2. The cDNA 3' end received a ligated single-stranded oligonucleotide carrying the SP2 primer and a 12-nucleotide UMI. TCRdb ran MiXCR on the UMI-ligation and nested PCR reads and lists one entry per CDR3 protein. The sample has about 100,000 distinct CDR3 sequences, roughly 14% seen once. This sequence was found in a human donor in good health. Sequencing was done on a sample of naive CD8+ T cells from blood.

CDR3 sequence (DNA): TGTGCCAGCAGTTACGGCCCCGAGCAGTACTTC. Translated, it gives CASSYGPEQYF. This chain connects TRBV6-2 or TRBV6-3 to TRBJ2-7; the D is unclear. Trimming took 2 bases from V and 6 from J, leaving 5 bases between them. This CDR3 has 11 amino acids. The V gene's germline CDR1 is MNHEY and CDR2 SVGEGT.